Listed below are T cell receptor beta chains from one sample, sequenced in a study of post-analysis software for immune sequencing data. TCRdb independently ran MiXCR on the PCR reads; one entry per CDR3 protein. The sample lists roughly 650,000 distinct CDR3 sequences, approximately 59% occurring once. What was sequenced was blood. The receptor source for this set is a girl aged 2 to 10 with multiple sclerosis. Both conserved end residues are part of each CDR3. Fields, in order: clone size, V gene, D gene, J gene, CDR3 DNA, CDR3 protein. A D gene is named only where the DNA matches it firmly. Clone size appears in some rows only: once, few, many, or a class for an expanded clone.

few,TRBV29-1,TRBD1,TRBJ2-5,TGCAGCGTTGATGGACCGGACAGGGTGTCCCAGTACTTC,CSVDGPDRVSQYF
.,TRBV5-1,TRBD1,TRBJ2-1,TGCGCCAGCAGCTTGTCCCCGGACAGGGGTGGCAATGAGCAGTTCTTC,CASSLSPDRGGNEQFF
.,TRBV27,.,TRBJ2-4,TGTGCCAGCAGGGAACATCCCGCCAAAAACATTCAGTACTTC,CASREHPAKNIQYF
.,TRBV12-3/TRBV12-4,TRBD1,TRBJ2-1,TGTGCCAGCAGTCCACCCCGGGACAGGGCTTACAATGAGCAGTTCTTC,CASSPPRDRAYNEQFF
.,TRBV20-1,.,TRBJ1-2,TGCAGTGCCCCGGTAGAGGGGAACTATGGCTACACCTTC,CSAPVEGNYGYTF
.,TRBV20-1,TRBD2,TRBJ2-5,TGCAGTGCTAGAGACATGGGACTAGCGGGAAAAGGGACCCAGTACTTC,CSARDMGLAGKGTQYF
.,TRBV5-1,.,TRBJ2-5,TGCGCCAGCAGCCTGGAGTTAGCTGTGGAGACCCAGTACTTC,CASSLELAVETQYF
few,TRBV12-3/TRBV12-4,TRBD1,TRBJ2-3,TGTGCCAGCAGTTTATGGGACAGGGCAGATACGCAGTATTTT,CASSLWDRADTQYF
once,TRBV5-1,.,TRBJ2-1,TGCGCCAGCAGCTTTGACTCCAGGGGCGATGAGCAGTTCTTC,CASSFDSRGDEQFF
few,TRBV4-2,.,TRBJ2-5,TGTGCCAGCAGCCAAGATCGGGACTCCGATGAGACCCAGTACTTC,CASSQDRDSDETQYF
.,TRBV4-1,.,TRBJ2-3,TGCGCCAGCAGCCAATCAGCCGGACTGTATACGCAGTATTTT,CASSQSAGLYTQYF
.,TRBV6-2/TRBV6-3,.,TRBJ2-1,TGTGCCAGCAGTTACTCGATTAAAGACAATGAGCAGTTCTTC,CASSYSIKDNEQFF
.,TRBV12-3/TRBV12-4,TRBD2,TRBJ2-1,TGTGCCAGCAGTGCTCCCGGGACTAGCGGGCTCCTTGCCTACAATGAGCAGTTCTTC,CASSAPGTSGLLAYNEQFF
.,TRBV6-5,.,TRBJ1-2,TGTGCCAGCAGTTACTTGGGACGCCTGGGGGGGGGCTACACCTTC,CASSYLGRLGGGYTF